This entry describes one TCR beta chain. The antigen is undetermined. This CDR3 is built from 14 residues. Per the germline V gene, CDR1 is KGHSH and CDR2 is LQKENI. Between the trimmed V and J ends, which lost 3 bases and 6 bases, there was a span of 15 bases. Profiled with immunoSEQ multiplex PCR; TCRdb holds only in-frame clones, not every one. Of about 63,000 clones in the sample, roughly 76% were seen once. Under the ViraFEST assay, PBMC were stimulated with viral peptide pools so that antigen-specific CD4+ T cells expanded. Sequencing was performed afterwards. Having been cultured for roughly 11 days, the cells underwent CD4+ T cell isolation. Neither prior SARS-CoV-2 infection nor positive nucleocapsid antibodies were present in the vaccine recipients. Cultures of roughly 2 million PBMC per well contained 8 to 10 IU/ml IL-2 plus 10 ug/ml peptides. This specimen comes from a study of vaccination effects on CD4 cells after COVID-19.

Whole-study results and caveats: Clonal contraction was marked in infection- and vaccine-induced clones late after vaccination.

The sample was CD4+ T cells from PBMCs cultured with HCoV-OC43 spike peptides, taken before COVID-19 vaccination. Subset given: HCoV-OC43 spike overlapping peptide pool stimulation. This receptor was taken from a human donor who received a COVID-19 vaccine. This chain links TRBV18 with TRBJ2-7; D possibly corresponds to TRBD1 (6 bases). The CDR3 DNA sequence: TGTGCCAGCTCACCCAACGCAGGGGTGGGCGAGCAGTACGTC. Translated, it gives CASSPNAGVGEQYV.